The 7 T cell receptor beta chains reported below all come from one sample, sequenced in a study of cytomegalovirus exposure and HLA in healthy donors. PCR involved 60 Vbeta and 13 Jbeta primers. Profiling relied on immunoSEQ multiplex PCR, and the TCRdb table lists in-frame clones only, not all of them. The table has 150,000 to 200,000 clones, about four fifths seen once. The source material was PBMCs. The receptors were sampled from a woman between 25 and 40 years old in good health and CMV-seropositive.

This clone was detected only a few times. This chain links TRBV15 with TRBJ2-3, with 12 bases aligning to TRBD2. V was clipped by 5 bases and J by 5 bases; unmatched bases: 8. Germline CDR1 LNHNV, CDR2 YYDKDF (reference sequence). This CDR3 is built from 16 residues. The chain's CDR3 is CATSGRLAGVKDTQYF. The CDR3 region has the DNA TGTGCCACCAGCGGAAGACTAGCGGGGGTTAAAGATACGCAGTATTTT.

This clone occurred a few times. CDR3 DNA sequence: TGTGCCAGCAAAAGTCCAGCGACAGGGAGGAATGAGCAGTTCTTC. Translation gives CASKSPATGRNEQFF. This rearrangement joins TRBV27 to TRBJ2-1; D is possibly TRBD1 (7 bases). This CDR3 contains 15 residues. Trimming cost V 7 bases and J 7 bases, with 20 bases left between them. Germline values: CDR1 MNHEY, CDR2 SMNVEV (reference sequence).

V gene TRBV19 combines with J gene TRBJ2-7; TRBD2 agrees at 14 bases. Trimming removed 6 bases from V and 0 bases from J; junction bases left unmatched: 7. Germline CDR1 is LNHDA and CDR2 is SQIVND (reference sequence). There are 17 residues in the CDR3. DNA of the CDR3: TGTGCCAGTAGCCAAGGGACTAGCGGGAGCCGCTCCTACGAGCAGTACTTC. Protein sequence: CASSQGTSGSRSYEQYF.

CDR3 in DNA: TGTGCCAGCAGTGAAGCCCGATTTACCCCGACAGGGGTTTCTACTTACGAGCAGTACTTC. Its translation: CASSEARFTPTGVSTYEQYF. This chain joins TRBV2 and TRBJ2-7; TRBD1 matches 8 bases. CDR3 length: 20 residues. The germline gives CDR1 SNHLY, CDR2 FYNNEI. With V trimmed by 0 bases and J by 4 bases, 20 bases remained unmatched.

The chain is built from TRBV19 and TRBJ1-2; a weak D match, TRBD1 (5 bases). Deletions cut 7 bases from V and 1 base from J, with 10 bases between. From germline, CDR1 is LNHDA and CDR2 SQIVND (reference sequence). This CDR3 is 13 amino acids long. CDR3 coding DNA: TGTGCCAGTACCCCGACAGTTAACTATGGCTACACCTTC. Its translation: CASTPTVNYGYTF.

This chain joins TRBV7-8 and TRBJ1-6, with D unclear. The germline V and J ends were trimmed by 3 bases and 8 bases, with 5 bases remaining between them. In germline, CDR1 is SGHVS, CDR2 FQNEAQ. The CDR3 loop spans 12 amino acids. In nucleotides, the CDR3 is TGTGCCAGCAGCTTCAATGATTCACCCCTCCACTTT. It is translated as CASSFNDSPLHF.

This clone has more than one count but fewer than ten. V usage is TRBV6-7 and J usage is TRBJ2-3; 10 bases match TRBD1. TRBV6-7 counts as an open reading frame of uncertain function. J lost 6 bases, V lost 8 bases, and 17 bases had no gene match. The CDR3 spans 17 residues. CDR3 DNA: TGTGCCAGCGGGAAGAGCCGGGACAGGGGAGGGATTGATACGCAGTATTTT. Residues: CASGKSRDRGGIDTQYF.